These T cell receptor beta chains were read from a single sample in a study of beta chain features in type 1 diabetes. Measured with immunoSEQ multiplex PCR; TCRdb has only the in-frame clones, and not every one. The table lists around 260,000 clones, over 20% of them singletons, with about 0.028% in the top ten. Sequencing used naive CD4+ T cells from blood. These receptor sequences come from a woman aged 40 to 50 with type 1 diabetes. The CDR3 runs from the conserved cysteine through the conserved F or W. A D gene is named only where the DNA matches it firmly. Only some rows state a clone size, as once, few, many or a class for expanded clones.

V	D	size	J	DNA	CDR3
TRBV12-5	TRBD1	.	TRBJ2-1	TGTGCTAGTGCCCAAGACAGGGAAAAGCAGTTCTTC	CASAQDREKQFF
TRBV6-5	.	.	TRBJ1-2	TGTGCCAGCACGGGTGCTGGTGGCTACACCTTC	CASTGAGGYTF
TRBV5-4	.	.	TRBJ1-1	TGTGCCAGCAGCATGGCAGGAGAAGCTTTCTTT	CASSMAGEAFF
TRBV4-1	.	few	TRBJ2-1	TGCGCCAGCAGCCAAGATAAGAGGACAGACGGAGACAATGAGCAGTTCTTC	CASSQDKRTDGDNEQFF
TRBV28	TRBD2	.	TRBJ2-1	TGTGCCAGCGGAGGGACTAGCGTCGGTGAGCAGTTCTTC	CASGGTSVGEQFF
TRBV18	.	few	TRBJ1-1	TGTGCCAGCTCACCCGGAGAGGACACTGAAGCTTTCTTT	CASSPGEDTEAFF
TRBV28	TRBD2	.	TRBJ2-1	TGTGCCAGCAGTTTCCAAGGTAGCGGGGGGCCCTTTGGGCAGTTCTTC	CASSFQGSGGPFGQFF
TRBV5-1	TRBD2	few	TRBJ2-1	TGCGCCAGCAGCTTGGGCGGCGGGAGGGCCGACAGCTCCTACAATGAGCAGTTCTTC	CASSLGGGRADSSYNEQFF
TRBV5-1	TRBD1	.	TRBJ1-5	TGCGCCAGCAGCTTAGGCACAGGGGTGAGCAATCAGCCCCAGCATTTT	CASSLGTGVSNQPQHF
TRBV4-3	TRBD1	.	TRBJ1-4	TGCGCCAGCAGCCAAGAGGGACAGGGATCTGAAAAACTGTTTTTT	CASSQEGQGSEKLFF
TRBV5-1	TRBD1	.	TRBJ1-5	TGCGCCAGCAGCGTAACAGGGGGCAATCAGCCCCAGCATTTT	CASSVTGGNQPQHF
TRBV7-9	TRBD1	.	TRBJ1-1	TGTGCCAGCAGCTTAGGACAGGGGTTGAACACTGAAGCTTTCTTT	CASSLGQGLNTEAFF
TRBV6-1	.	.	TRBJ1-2	TGTGCCAGCAGTGAAGACGGGAGTGGGGCTCACTATGGCTACACCTTC	CASSEDGSGAHYGYTF
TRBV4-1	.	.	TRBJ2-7	TGCGCCAGCAGATCAAAACAGGGCCCATACGAGCAGTACTTC	CASRSKQGPYEQYF
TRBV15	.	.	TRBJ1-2	TGTGCCACCAGCAGAGACCAACAGGGCTATGGCTACACCTTC	CATSRDQQGYGYTF
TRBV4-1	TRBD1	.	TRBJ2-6	TGCGCCAGCAGCATCCGACAGGGGGCAACCTCTTCGTCGGGCTCTGGGGCCAACGTCCTGACTTTC	CASSIRQGATSSSGSGANVLTF
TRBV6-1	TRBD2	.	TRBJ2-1	TGTGCCAGCAGGGGTAGCGGGGGGGCGTTTGAGCAGTTCTTC	CASRGSGGAFEQFF
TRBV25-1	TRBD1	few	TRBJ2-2	TGTGCCAGCAGTGAATTGGGGACAGGGGGCTTGGGAGGGGAGCTGTTTTTT	CASSELGTGGLGGELFF
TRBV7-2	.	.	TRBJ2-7	TGTGCCAGCAGCTTACTCTACCCCTACGAGCAGTACTTC	CASSLLYPYEQYF
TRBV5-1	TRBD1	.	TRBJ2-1	TGCGCCAGCAGCTTGGCACAGGGGGCGAGGGAGCAGTTCTTC	CASSLAQGAREQFF
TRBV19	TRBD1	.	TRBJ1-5	TGTGCCAGTAGTCCGCCGGGACAGGGTTATGTATTCAATCAGCCCCAGCATTTT	CASSPPGQGYVFNQPQHF